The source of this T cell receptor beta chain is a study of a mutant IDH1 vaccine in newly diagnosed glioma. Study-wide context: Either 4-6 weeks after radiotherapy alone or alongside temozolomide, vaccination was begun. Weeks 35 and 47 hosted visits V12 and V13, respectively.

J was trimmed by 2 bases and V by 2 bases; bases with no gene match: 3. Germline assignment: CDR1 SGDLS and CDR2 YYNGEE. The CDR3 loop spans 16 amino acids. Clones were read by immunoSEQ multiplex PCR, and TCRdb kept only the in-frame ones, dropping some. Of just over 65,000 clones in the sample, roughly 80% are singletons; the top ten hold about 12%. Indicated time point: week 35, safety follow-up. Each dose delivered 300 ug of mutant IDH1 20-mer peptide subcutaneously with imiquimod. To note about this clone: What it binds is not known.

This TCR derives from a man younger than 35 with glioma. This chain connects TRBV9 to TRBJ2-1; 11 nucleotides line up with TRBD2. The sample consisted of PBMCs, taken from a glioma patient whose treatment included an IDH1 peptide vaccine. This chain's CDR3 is CASSVRLAGPYNEQFF. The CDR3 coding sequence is TGTGCCAGCAGCGTTCGACTAGCGGGGCCCTACAATGAGCAGTTCTTC.